This TCR beta chain appears in the sequencing data of a study of control samples from healthy donors and cancer patients. This CDR3 contains 14 residues. V shed 9 bases and J shed 5 bases, with 16 bases lying between them. The germline V gene encodes CDR1 KGHDR and CDR2 SFDVKD. Repertoires were generated with immunoSEQ multiplex PCR, while TCRdb's copy carries only in-frame clones and drops some. The profile shows about 170,000 clones, around 88% of them singletons. The sequenced material came from blood. This receptor was obtained from a woman younger than 45 in good health. The chain couples TRBV24-1 to TRBJ1-5; D not resolved. The CDR3 reads CATPLAHGDQPQHF. The CDR3, as DNA: TGTGCCACCCCCCTCGCCCACGGGGATCAGCCCCAGCATTTT.